In this sample, the clone carrying this T cell receptor beta chain turned up a few times. What it binds is not known. This record belongs to a study of beta chain features in type 1 diabetes. Study-wide results and caveats: Shorter TCRB CDR3s, moderately but significantly so, were found in Type 1 diabetes patients in all four CD4+ subsets.

Expressed TCRB transcripts were sequenced, since all the RNA that had been isolated was reverse transcribed. Assay: immunoSEQ multiplex PCR; the TCRdb copy retains only in-frame clones and omits some. The repertoire has hundreds of thousands of clones, more than 12% of them found once; the top ten carry approximately 0.042%. The TCR originated in a man aged 18 to 29 with type 1 diabetes. The sample consisted of naive CD4+ T cells from blood.

Here the CDR3 DNA reads TGTGCCTGGAGTGCCCGTTCTAACTATGGCTACACCTTC. It specifies CAWSARSNYGYTF. The chain recombines TRBV30 with TRBJ1-2; no firm D call. Trimming cost V 1 base and J 0 bases, with 6 bases left between them. This CDR3 has 13 amino acids. Germline V gives CDR1 GTSNPN, CDR2 SVGIG (reference sequence).